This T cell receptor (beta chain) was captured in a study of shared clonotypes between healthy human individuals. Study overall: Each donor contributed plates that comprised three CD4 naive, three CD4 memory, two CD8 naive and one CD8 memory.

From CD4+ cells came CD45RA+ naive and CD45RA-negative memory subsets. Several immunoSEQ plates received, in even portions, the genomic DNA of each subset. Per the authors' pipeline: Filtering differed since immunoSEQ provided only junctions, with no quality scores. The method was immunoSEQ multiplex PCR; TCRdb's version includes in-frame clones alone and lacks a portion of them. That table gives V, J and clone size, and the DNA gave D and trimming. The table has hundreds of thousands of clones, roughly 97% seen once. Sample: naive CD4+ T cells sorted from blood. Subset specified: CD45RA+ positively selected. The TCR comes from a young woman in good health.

In DNA form, the CDR3 reads TGTGCCAGCAGTTTCGGTCACGTGCGGGAAAAACTGTTTTTT. Protein sequence: CASSFGHVREKLFF. V is TRBV28 and J is TRBJ1-4; D gene unclear. The CDR3 is 14 residues long. Trimming left V 3 bases short and J 8 bases short, with 13 bases between. CDR1 MDHEN and CDR2 SYDVKM come from the germline V gene.